These T cell receptor beta chains were read from a single sample in a study of blood T cell repertoires in COVID-19. Here immunoSEQ multiplex PCR was the method, and the copy in TCRdb shows in-frame clones only, minus some. The sample contains roughly 27,000 clones, roughly nine tenths of which appear only once. Sequences were obtained from peripheral blood. The receptors come from a human donor with active COVID-19. The donor label of this sample is uncertain. CDR3s leave out the opening cysteine and the closing phenylalanine or tryptophan. Each record gives: CDR3 protein, V gene, J gene, clone size, D gene. The D gene is left open where the match is weak. The size field is filled for only some rows; it gives once, few, many or a size class.

ASGATVYSGNTIY	TRBV25-1	TRBJ1-3	NA	NA
ASSRAGQGAETQY	TRBV7-6	TRBJ2-5	NA	TRBD1
AGGLAGTLAQETQY	TRBV2	TRBJ2-5	once	TRBD2
ASSSRTLYEQY	TRBV7-9	TRBJ2-7	NA	NA
ASTKWEGVPGANVLT	TRBV16	TRBJ2-6	NA	TRBD2
ASSILRQSSYNEQF	TRBV19	TRBJ2-1	NA	NA
ASSLENSGISEQY	TRBV5-4	TRBJ2-7	NA	TRBD2
ASSLELGPVFAGANVLT	TRBV7-7	TRBJ2-6	once	NA
ASSTMTGTGRAVNPGGEQY	TRBV6-2/TRBV6-3	TRBJ2-7	NA	TRBD1
ASSVDSSSYNEQF	TRBV2	TRBJ2-1	NA	NA
AIIVNRGNTEAF	TRBV10-1	TRBJ1-1	NA	TRBD1
ASSRRDRGLTGYT	TRBV3-1/TRBV3-2	TRBJ1-2	NA	TRBD1
ASSVGQGNYGYT	TRBV5-4	TRBJ1-2	NA	TRBD1
ASSPRTGLTYEQY	TRBV7-9	TRBJ2-7	NA	TRBD1
ASSFFGAPGYT	TRBV12-3/TRBV12-4	TRBJ1-2	NA	NA
ASSLGRRIYGYT	TRBV28	TRBJ1-2	NA	NA
SVERGLNEQF	TRBV29-1	TRBJ2-1	NA	TRBD2
ASSVDPSGSRNEQY	TRBV9	TRBJ2-7	NA	TRBD2
ASSLKGVYEQY	TRBV7-2	TRBJ2-7	NA	NA
ASSKSTVRRPYNSPLH	TRBV14	TRBJ1-6	NA	NA
SAGVSQETQY	TRBV29-1	TRBJ2-5	NA	NA
ASTLTRASRWETQY	TRBV7-3	TRBJ2-5	NA	NA
ASSPPSGGNTGELF	TRBV18	TRBJ2-2	NA	TRBD2
ASSLLGPGELF	TRBV11-2	TRBJ2-2	NA	NA
ASSQDWYVDREGTEAF	TRBV4-3	TRBJ1-1	NA	TRBD1
ASSPRHGAESYNEQF	TRBV4-3	TRBJ2-1	NA	NA
ASSPIDGPSNYGYT	TRBV5-5	TRBJ1-2	NA	NA
ASSSRETQY	TRBV28	TRBJ2-5	once	NA
ASSQERQGGEAGELF	TRBV4-2	TRBJ2-2	NA	NA
ASTNGVTSTDTQY	TRBV19	TRBJ2-3	NA	NA
ASSSTGELVGTQY	TRBV4-1	TRBJ2-5	NA	NA
ASSRGDRVETQY	TRBV11-2	TRBJ2-5	NA	TRBD1
ASSLAAGGNTIY	TRBV7-9	TRBJ1-3	NA	NA
ASSQVAGGTQY	TRBV3-1/TRBV3-2	TRBJ2-3	NA	NA
ASSPSTGYLSYEQY	TRBV27	TRBJ2-7	once	NA
ASSSRTSGRTDTQY	TRBV9	TRBJ2-3	NA	TRBD2
ASSSPRGMGDTEAF	TRBV6-6	TRBJ1-1	NA	NA
ASSFASGVSSYEQY	TRBV5-1	TRBJ2-7	once	TRBD2
ASSLGQVNEQF	TRBV5-1	TRBJ2-1	NA	NA
ASSQAGTLPSYEQY	TRBV4-2	TRBJ2-7	few	NA
ASSPQGYYGYT	TRBV27	TRBJ1-2	NA	TRBD1
SVEARSGNYGYT	TRBV29-1	TRBJ1-2	NA	NA
ASSLQGASGTYEQY	TRBV7-6	TRBJ2-7	NA	TRBD2
ASGSPGGYT	TRBV10-2	TRBJ1-2	NA	NA
ASSLASGSGGLSSYEQY	TRBV11-2	TRBJ2-7	NA	TRBD2
ASSYPPDRVHYGYT	TRBV6-5	TRBJ1-2	NA	TRBD1
ASRRTGNTGELF	TRBV11-2	TRBJ2-2	NA	NA
ASSIVSGWHNEQF	TRBV19	TRBJ2-1	once	TRBD2
ASSQGLTGAIVYEQY	TRBV3-1/TRBV3-2	TRBJ2-7	NA	NA
ASKDVGAGNTEAF	TRBV19	TRBJ1-1	NA	NA
ASSTRGGVETQY	TRBV6-5	TRBJ2-5	NA	TRBD2
ASSHGLAGANEQF	TRBV3-1/TRBV3-2	TRBJ2-1	once	TRBD2
ASSSATGGSPLH	TRBV18	TRBJ1-6	NA	TRBD1
ASGDRGRTGELF	TRBV3-1/TRBV3-2	TRBJ2-2	once	TRBD1
ASSAQGGLWETQY	TRBV9	TRBJ2-5	NA	NA